Following are 29 T cell receptor beta chains from one sample sequenced in a study of cytomegalovirus exposure and HLA in healthy donors. Primers for the PCR totalled 60 Vbeta and 13 Jbeta. Only in-frame clones appear in the TCRdb table, and some are missing; sequencing was by immunoSEQ multiplex PCR. The record lists roughly 50,000 clones, of which the ten most abundant hold about 12%. Sequencing input: PBMCs. The receptors stem from a woman aged 60-75 years in good health and CMV-seropositive.

The chain is built from TRBV10-2 and TRBJ1-6; tentative D call: TRBD1 (5 bases). CDR1 WSHSY and CDR2 SAAADI come from the germline V gene. The CDR3 has 14 amino acids. Trimming cost V 8 bases and J 6 bases, with 14 bases left between them. DNA of the CDR3: TGCGCCAGCTCAAAGGGACTTGGTAATTCACCCCTCCACTTT. Encoded protein: CASSKGLGNSPLHF.

The rearrangement joins TRBV18 to TRBJ2-7, with TRBD1 identical over 9 bases. V shed 3 bases and J 5 bases; nucleotides not matched to a gene: 11. This CDR3 has 16 residues. Looked up from germline, CDR1 is KGHSH and CDR2 is LQKENI. The CDR3 nucleotides read TGTGCCAGCTCACCGTCTTCACAGGGGGCGGGAAACGAGCAGTACTTC. This translates into CASSPSSQGAGNEQYF.

The chain uses TRBV7-9 and TRBJ1-1; D gene unclear. V lost 4 bases and J 1 base, leaving 10 bases between the germline ends. The CDR3 is made up of 14 amino acids. Germline CDR1 is SEHNR and CDR2 is FQNEAQ (reference sequence). For the CDR3, the DNA is TGTGCCAGCAGCTCAACGACTAAGAACACTGAAGCTTTCTTT. Translation gives CASSSTTKNTEAFF.

The chain employs TRBV15 and TRBJ1-2; D perhaps matches TRBD1 (5 bases). This CDR3 is 17 amino acids long. Germline loops: CDR1 LNHNV, CDR2 YYDKDF (reference sequence). Trimming left V 0 bases short and J 5 bases short, with 19 bases between. The CDR3 is CATSRDSTGDGRYGYTF. The CDR3 DNA sequence: TGTGCCACCAGCAGAGATTCCACGGGGGACGGCAGATATGGCTACACCTTC.

Regarding this clone: This sample also contains other DNA sequences that code for the same CDR3. The V call is TRBV6-5, the J call TRBJ1-2, with D perhaps matching TRBD1 (6 bases). Germline CDR1 reads MNHEY; CDR2 reads SVGAGI. V was trimmed by 2 bases and J by 8 bases, leaving 9 bases between them. The CDR3 length is 12 residues. In nucleotides, the CDR3 is TGTGCCAGCAGTTACGTAGGGGGAGGCTACACCTTC. Translated: CASSYVGGGYTF.

The rearrangement uses TRBV9 and TRBJ1-5; D unresolved. Germline V lookup: CDR1 SGDLS, CDR2 YYNGEE. Trimming left V 0 bases short and J 7 bases short, with 8 bases between. CDR3 length: 13 residues. CDR3 residues: CASSVDAVQPQHF. CDR3 nucleotides: TGTGCCAGCAGCGTAGACGCAGTGCAGCCCCAGCATTTT. The full variable domain, with the rest looked up from reference TRBV9 and TRBJ1-5, is DSGVTQTPKHLITATGQRVTLRCSPRSGDLSVYWYQQSLDQGLQFLIQYYNGEERAKGNILERFSAQQFPDLHSELNLSSLELGDSALYFCASSVDAVQPQHFGDGTRLSIL.

This sequence joins TRBV5-6 and TRBJ1-3, with D possibly matching TRBD1 (6 bases). Germline CDR1 is SGHDT and CDR2 is YYEEEE. The V end was cut by 0 bases, the J end by 0 bases, with 19 bases between. This CDR3 comprises 19 residues. CDR3 nucleotide sequence: TGTGCCAGCAGCTTGGAGATGGGGACATCCACCATCTCTGGAAACACCATATATTTT. Amino acid sequence: CASSLEMGTSTISGNTIYF.

V gene TRBV9 combines with J gene TRBJ2-3, with 12 bases fitting TRBD2. After removal of 3 bases from V and 0 bases from J, the junction contained 2 bases not matched to a gene. Germline CDR1 SGDLS, CDR2 YYNGEE. CDR3 length: 16 amino acids. In DNA form, the CDR3 reads TGTGCCAGCAGCGGACTAGCGGGGGAAAGCACAGATACGCAGTATTTT. Translated: CASSGLAGESTDTQYF. Supplemented by reference TRBV9 and TRBJ2-3, the full variable domain reads DSGVTQTPKHLITATGQRVTLRCSPRSGDLSVYWYQQSLDQGLQFLIQYYNGEERAKGNILERFSAQQFPDLHSELNLSSLELGDSALYFCASSGLAGESTDTQYFGPGTRLTVL.

V and J are TRBV25-1 and TRBJ2-3; 8 bases fit TRBD1. The junction had 10 bases not matched to a gene; V was cut back by 10 bases and J by 4 bases. The germline CDR1 and CDR2 sequences are MGHDK and SYGVNS. This CDR3 comprises 14 residues. The CDR3 sequence: CATSLETGADTQYF. For the CDR3, the DNA is TGTGCCACCTCCTTAGAGACAGGGGCAGATACGCAGTATTTT.

CDR3 bases: TGTGCCAGCAGCCCGGAGGGCAGTTTCTCCTACGAGCAGTACTTC. Amino acids: CASSPEGSFSYEQYF. The V gene is TRBV6-6, the J gene TRBJ2-7; D is perhaps TRBD2 (6 bases). The CDR3 spans 15 residues. V lost 6 bases to trimming and J lost 0 bases, with 15 bases between them. Germline CDR1 MNHNY, CDR2 SVGAGI (reference sequence).

V is TRBV5-1 and J is TRBJ1-4; 7 bases are shared with TRBD1. CDR3 length: 14 residues. CDR1 and CDR2 (germline): SGHRS, YFSETQ. With 2 bases clipped from V and 7 bases from J, the junction kept 5 bases outside the gene matches. CDR3 DNA sequence: TGCGCCAGCAGCTTAGGAGGGGGCACTGAAAAACTGTTTTTT. This codes for CASSLGGGTEKLFF.

For the CDR3, the DNA is TGTGCCAGCAGTGCGGGACTAGCGGGGACTGAGCAGTTCTTC. Its translation is CASSAGLAGTEQFF. The chain is built from TRBV6-1 and TRBJ2-1, with TRBD2 matching over 13 bases. The CDR3 totals 14 residues. Looked up from germline, CDR1 is MNHNS and CDR2 is SASEGT. V was pared by 4 bases and J by 9 bases, with 3 bases of the junction left unmatched.

This chain connects TRBV19 to TRBJ2-3; D is undetermined. Trimming cost V 10 bases and J 2 bases, with 13 bases left between them. The CDR3 covers 13 residues. CDR1 is LNHDA and CDR2 is SQIVND in the germline V gene (reference sequence). The chain's CDR3 is CATTVGVTDTQYF. The CDR3 DNA is TGTGCCACTACCGTGGGCGTCACAGATACGCAGTATTTT.

With regard to this clone: This same CDR3 is encoded by further DNA sequences in the sample. The chain joins TRBV18 to TRBJ2-2, with D possibly being TRBD2 (6 bases). V lost 3 bases and J 2 bases, leaving 10 bases between the germline ends. Germline loops: CDR1 KGHSH, CDR2 LQKENI. The CDR3 consists of 15 residues. In DNA, the CDR3 is TGTGCCAGCTCACCGGGACTCCGAAACACCGGGGAGCTGTTTTTT. Translated, it gives CASSPGLRNTGELFF.

The rearrangement joins TRBV6-5 to TRBJ1-2; 8 nucleotides line up with TRBD1. J gave up 8 bases and V 6 bases, and 5 bases lay outside the gene matches. The CDR3 contains 12 residues. Germline assignment: CDR1 MNHEY and CDR2 SVGAGI. CDR3 sequence: CASSQGAEGYTF. The DNA of the CDR3 is TGTGCCAGCAGCCAGGGGGCTGAGGGCTACACCTTC.

The chain recombines TRBV5-1 with TRBJ2-1; 7 positions match TRBD1. This CDR3 is 15 amino acids long. J lost 8 bases, V lost 4 bases, and 12 bases had no gene match. Germline V gene data show CDR1 as SGHRS and CDR2 as YFSETQ. The CDR3 loop is CASSPGTVPVDEQFF. The CDR3 DNA reads TGCGCCAGCAGCCCCGGGACAGTACCGGTCGATGAGCAGTTCTTC. The full variable domain, with the rest looked up from reference TRBV5-1 and TRBJ2-1, is KAGVTQTPRYLIKTRGQQVTLSCSPISGHRSVSWYQQTPGQGLQFLFEYFSETQRNKGNFPGRFSGRQFSNSRSEMNVSTLELGDSALYLCASSPGTVPVDEQFFGPGTRLTVL.

This chain links TRBV25-1 with TRBJ2-5, with TRBD2 as a possible D gene (7 bases). The CDR3 covers 15 residues. The V gene lost 2 bases and the J gene lost 7 bases, with 17 bases spanning the gap. The germline V gene has CDR1 MGHDK and CDR2 SYGVNS. CDR3 in DNA: TGTGCCAGCAGTGAAACCAGCCTAAGGGGGGGGACCCAGTACTTC. Residues: CASSETSLRGGTQYF.

J is TRBJ2-7 and V is TRBV6-5; possibly TRBD1 for D (6 bases). Germline CDR1 and CDR2: MNHEY and SVGAGI. With 6 bases removed from V and 1 base from J, the gap between germline ends came to 13 bases. The length of the CDR3 is 14 residues. This CDR3 is CASSSDRWSYEQYF. The DNA of the CDR3 is TGTGCCAGCAGCTCAGACAGGTGGTCCTACGAGCAGTACTTC.

The rearrangement links TRBV7-9 to TRBJ2-1; 8 bases align to TRBD1. From germline, CDR1 is SEHNR and CDR2 FQNEAQ (reference sequence). With 4 bases clipped from V and 7 bases from J, the junction kept 6 bases outside the gene matches. This CDR3 is built from 14 residues. The CDR3, as DNA: TGTGCCAGCAGCTCAGGACAGGGCAGGAATGAGCAGTTCTTC. Protein sequence: CASSSGQGRNEQFF.

The CDR3 DNA is TGCAGCGTTGCTCCTTTACCAACCGGGTCCATGAACACTGAAGCTTTCTTT. It codes for CSVAPLPTGSMNTEAFF. The V call is TRBV29-1, the J call TRBJ1-1, with D unresolved. The CDR3 is made up of 17 amino acids. From germline, CDR1 is SQVTM and CDR2 ANQGSEA. The ends were cut back, 4 bases at V and 0 bases at J, with 21 bases in the middle.

V is TRBV9 and J is TRBJ1-1, with 11 positions matching TRBD1. The ends lost 3 bases at V and 7 bases at J; junction bases unmatched: 2. The V gene's germline CDR1 is SGDLS and CDR2 YYNGEE. The length of the CDR3 is 13 residues. The CDR3 DNA reads TGTGCCAGCAGCGCCGGGACAGGGGGTGAAGCTTTCTTT. Protein: CASSAGTGGEAFF.

The chain combines TRBV6-6 with TRBJ1-2, with 8 positions matching TRBD1. V gave up 4 bases and J gave up 8 bases; unmatched junction bases: 9. The CDR3 runs to 14 residues. The germline CDR1 and CDR2 sequences are MNHNY and SVGAGI (reference sequence). In DNA form, the CDR3 reads TGTGCCAGCAGTTCCCAGGGGGCCCTGGGAGGCTACACCTTC. Amino acid sequence: CASSSQGALGGYTF.

The CDR3 protein is CASSLGVGGEAFF. Written as DNA, the CDR3 is TGTGCCAGCAGCTTAGGGGTTGGCGGTGAAGCTTTCTTT. The V and J genes are TRBV5-4 and TRBJ1-1; a weak D match, TRBD1 (5 bases). The germline CDR1 and CDR2 sequences are SGHNT and YYREEE (reference sequence). The CDR3 has 13 residues. V was pared by 2 bases and J by 7 bases, with 12 bases between.

The chain combines TRBV6-1 with TRBJ1-2, with 8 bases fitting TRBD1. V lost 5 bases to trimming and J lost 0 bases; unmatched junction nucleotides: 2. The CDR3 contains 14 residues. The germline CDR1 and CDR2 sequences are MNHNS and SASEGT. For the CDR3, the DNA is TGTGCCAGCAGTCCGGGACAGGCTAACTATGGCTACACCTTC. It translates to CASSPGQANYGYTF.

The CDR3 reads CASRSNQGSYEQYF. For the CDR3, the DNA is TGTGCCAGCAGATCGAACCAGGGATCGTACGAGCAGTACTTC. This rearrangement joins TRBV2 to TRBJ2-7; perhaps TRBD1 as D (5 bases). Germline lookup yields CDR1 SNHLY and CDR2 FYNNEI. V gave up 6 bases and J gave up 4 bases, with 16 bases separating them. This CDR3 is built from 14 residues.

The genes are TRBV5-4 and TRBJ2-3; 8 bases line up with TRBD2. This CDR3 is built from 15 residues. Germline trimming cut 2 bases from V and 2 bases from J; bases unmatched to any gene: 4. Germline V gene lookup returns CDR1 SGHNT and CDR2 YYREEE (reference sequence). The CDR3 DNA sequence: TGTGCCAGCAGCTTCGGGGGGGAGATCACAGATACGCAGTATTTT. It encodes CASSFGGEITDTQYF.

The rearrangement joins TRBV7-9 to TRBJ1-1; D unresolved. CDR3 length: 13 amino acids. Germline V gene data show CDR1 as SEHNR and CDR2 as FQNEAQ (reference sequence). Trimming pared 1 base from V and 3 bases from J, leaving 6 bases between. In DNA, the CDR3 is TGTGCCAGCAGCTTAGATCAGGACACTGAAGCTTTCTTT. Translating it yields CASSLDQDTEAFF.

The chain links TRBV7-9 to TRBJ1-1; D possibly corresponds to TRBD1 (6 bases). Germline loops: CDR1 SEHNR, CDR2 FQNEAQ (reference sequence). V dropped 3 bases and J dropped 1 base, with 9 bases sitting between them. The CDR3 length is 14 residues. CDR3 sequence reads: CASSLGAGNTEAFF. The CDR3 DNA follows: TGTGCCAGCAGCTTGGGGGCGGGGAACACTGAAGCTTTCTTT. Combining the CDR3 with reference TRBV7-9 and TRBJ1-1 gives the whole variable domain DTGVSQNPRHKITKRGQNVTFRCDPISEHNRLYWYRQTLGQGPEFLTYFQNEAQLEKSRLLSDRFSAERPKGSFSTLEIQRTEQGDSAMYLCASSLGAGNTEAFFGQGTRLTVV.

The chain joins TRBV11-2 to TRBJ2-6; D perhaps matches TRBD1 (6 bases). Germline CDR1 and CDR2: SGHAT and FQNNGV. V shed 4 bases and J shed 0 bases, with 13 bases lying between them. This CDR3 has 17 amino acids. This chain's CDR3 is CASSSDRLYSGANVLTF. CDR3 in DNA: TGTGCCAGCAGCTCAGACAGGCTATACTCTGGGGCCAACGTCCTGACTTTC.